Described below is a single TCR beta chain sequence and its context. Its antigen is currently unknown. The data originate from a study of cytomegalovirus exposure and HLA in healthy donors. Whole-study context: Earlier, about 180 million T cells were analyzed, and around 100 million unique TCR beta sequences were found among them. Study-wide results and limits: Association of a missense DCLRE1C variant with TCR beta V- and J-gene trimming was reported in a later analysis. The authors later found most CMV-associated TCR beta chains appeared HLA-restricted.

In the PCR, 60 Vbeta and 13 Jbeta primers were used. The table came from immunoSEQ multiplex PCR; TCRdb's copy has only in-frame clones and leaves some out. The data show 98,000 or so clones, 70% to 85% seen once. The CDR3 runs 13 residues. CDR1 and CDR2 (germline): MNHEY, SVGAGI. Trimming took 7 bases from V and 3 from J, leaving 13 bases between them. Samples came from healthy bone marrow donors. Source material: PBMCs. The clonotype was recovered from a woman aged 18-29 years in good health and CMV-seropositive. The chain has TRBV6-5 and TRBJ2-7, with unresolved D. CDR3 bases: TGTGCCAGCAACCCGGGTTTCGGCTACGAGCAGTACTTC. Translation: CASNPGFGYEQYF.